This T cell receptor (beta chain) was retrieved from a study of shared clonotypes between healthy human individuals. V was trimmed by 4 bases and J by 2 bases, leaving 14 bases between them. Germline-derived CDR1 and CDR2 are SGDLS and YYNGEE. There are 15 residues in the CDR3. Produced via immunoSEQ multiplex PCR; TCRdb's table is partial and in-frame only. The sample consists of around 2.1 million clones, more than 90% of them appearing once. The source is a man between 18 and 35 years old in good health. The chain uses TRBV9 and TRBJ2-3; D uncertain. Sequenced sample: naive CD4+ T cells sorted from blood. Stated subset: CD45RA+ positively selected. The CDR3 DNA sequence: TGTGCCAGCAGCCCATCTGCCAACCCCACAGATACGCAGTATTTT. Its translation is CASSPSANPTDTQYF. Full variable domain (outside the CDR3, taken from reference TRBV9 and TRBJ2-3): DSGVTQTPKHLITATGQRVTLRCSPRSGDLSVYWYQQSLDQGLQFLIQYYNGEERAKGNILERFSAQQFPDLHSELNLSSLELGDSALYFCASSPSANPTDTQYFGPGTRLTVL.